This entry is about one TCR beta chain. These data originate in a study of blood T cell repertoires in COVID-19. Background on the study: Collection of acute and convalescent COVID-19 samples took place in the United States, Italy and Spain. Sources were T cells, B-cell-depleted T cells, or PBMCs; the material itself was cDNA or gDNA.

In the authors' methods: The assay estimated nucleated cells by amplifying reference gene primers. Clones were sequenced by immunoSEQ multiplex PCR, and TCRdb holds only the in-frame ones, with some missing. For V, J and clone size, that table is used; D and trimming come from the DNA. The sample contains hundreds of thousands of clones, around 87% of which appear only once. Germline-derived CDR1 and CDR2 are MGHDK and SYGVNS. The CDR3 has 15 amino acids. Trimming removed 2 bases from V and 7 bases from J, with 18 bases in between. This chain joins TRBV25-1 and TRBJ2-7; perhaps TRBD1 as D (5 bases). The receptor was isolated from a woman aged 50 to 60 with active or convalescent COVID-19. Sequences were obtained from peripheral blood. CDR3 amino acids: CASSEPQGSVGEQYF. Here the CDR3 DNA reads TGTGCCAGCAGTGAACCGCAGGGCTCTGTTGGTGAGCAGTACTTC.